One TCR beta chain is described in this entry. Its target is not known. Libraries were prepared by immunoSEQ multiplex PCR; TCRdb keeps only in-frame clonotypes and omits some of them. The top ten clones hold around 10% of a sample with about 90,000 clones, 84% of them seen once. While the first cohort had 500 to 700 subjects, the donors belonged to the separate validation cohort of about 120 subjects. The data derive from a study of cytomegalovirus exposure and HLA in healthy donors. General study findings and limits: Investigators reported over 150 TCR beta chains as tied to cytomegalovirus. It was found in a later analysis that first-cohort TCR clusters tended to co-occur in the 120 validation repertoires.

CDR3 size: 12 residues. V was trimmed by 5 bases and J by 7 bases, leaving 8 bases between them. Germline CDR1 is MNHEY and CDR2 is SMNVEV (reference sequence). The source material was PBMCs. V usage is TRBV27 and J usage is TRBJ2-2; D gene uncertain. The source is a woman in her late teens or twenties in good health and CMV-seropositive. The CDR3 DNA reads TGTGCCAGCAGTCGATGGCACGGGGAGCTGTTTTTT. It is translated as CASSRWHGELFF.